This passage covers 31 T cell receptor beta chains from one sample sequenced in a study of blood T cell repertoires in COVID-19. Here immunoSEQ multiplex PCR was the method, and the copy in TCRdb shows in-frame clones only, minus some. The data contain approximately 210,000 clones, around four fifths of them singletons. Sequencing was done on a sample of peripheral blood. These TCRs come from a man under 40 with active or convalescent COVID-19.

This chain joins TRBV6-4 and TRBJ2-1; D may be TRBD2 (5 bases). V was shortened by 6 bases and J by 0 bases, with 12 bases between the two germline ends. The CDR3 runs 15 residues. CDR1 and CDR2 from the germline V gene are MRHNA and SNTAGT. The CDR3 reads CASSPRGSSYNEQFF. The DNA of the CDR3 is TGTGCCAGCAGCCCACGGGGTAGCTCCTACAATGAGCAGTTCTTC.

This clone was counted once. The chain recombines TRBV4-3 with TRBJ2-1; D is unclear. CDR1 is LGHNA and CDR2 is YSLEER in the germline V gene. The CDR3 consists of 15 residues. Trimming left V 3 bases short and J 2 bases short, with 11 bases between. The CDR3 here is CASSHAESAYNEQFF. CDR3 sequence (DNA): TGCGCCAGCAGCCATGCGGAAAGCGCCTACAATGAGCAGTTCTTC.

This chain joins TRBV5-6 and TRBJ2-5, with D possibly matching TRBD2 (6 bases). Germline V gives CDR1 SGHDT, CDR2 YYEEEE. The germline V and J ends were trimmed by 3 bases and 7 bases, with 22 bases remaining between them. The CDR3 extends over 16 amino acids. The CDR3 protein is CASSSLANSPLGTQYF. The CDR3 DNA reads TGTGCCAGCAGCTCTCTAGCGAATTCGCCTTTAGGGACCCAGTACTTC.

V is TRBV24-1 and J is TRBJ2-3, with 10 nucleotides matching TRBD2. This CDR3 has 17 residues. Germline V gene data show CDR1 as KGHDR and CDR2 as SFDVKD. The ends lost 4 bases at V and 2 bases at J; junction bases unmatched: 8. CDR3 region: CATSDPIAGGFTDTQYF. CDR3 bases: TGTGCCACCAGTGACCCCATAGCGGGAGGATTCACAGATACGCAGTATTTT.

J is TRBJ2-7 and V is TRBV5-6; tentative D call: TRBD2 (5 bases). The germline gives CDR1 SGHDT, CDR2 YYEEEE. V dropped 4 bases and J dropped 3 bases, with 14 bases sitting between them. CDR3 length equals 14 residues. The CDR3 loop is CASSHGISGYEQYF. CDR3 sequence (DNA): TGTGCCAGCAGCCACGGGATCTCAGGCTACGAGCAGTACTTC.

This clone has a count of ten or more. The rearrangement joins TRBV10-1 to TRBJ1-2; 9 bases are a match to TRBD1. The germline V gene has CDR1 WNHNN and CDR2 SYGVQD (reference sequence). The junction had 8 bases not matched to a gene; V was cut back by 2 bases and J by 4 bases. The CDR3 runs 16 residues. The CDR3 sequence is CASSEGYRDRVYGYTF. For the CDR3, the DNA is TGCGCCAGCAGTGAGGGTTACCGGGACAGGGTCTATGGCTACACCTTC.

In this sample, this clone turned up a few times. V usage is TRBV28 and J usage is TRBJ1-5, with D maybe TRBD1 (6 bases). Trimming took 1 base from V and 2 from J, leaving 12 bases between them. Germline CDR1 MDHEN, CDR2 SYDVKM. The CDR3 length is 16 residues. The CDR3 loop is CASSLSGGRGNQPQHF. CDR3 nucleotide sequence: TGTGCCAGCAGTTTATCTGGGGGCCGGGGCAATCAGCCCCAGCATTTT. Full variable domain (outside the CDR3, taken from reference TRBV28 and TRBJ1-5): DVKVTQSSRYLVKRTGEKVFLECVQDMDHENMFWYRQDPGLGLRLIYFSYDVKMKEKGDIPEGYSVSREKKERFSLILESASTNQTSMYLCASSLSGGRGNQPQHFGDGTRLSIL.

V gene TRBV30 combines with J gene TRBJ1-2, with 9 bases that match TRBD1. The CDR3 consists of 12 residues. The V segment lost 5 bases and the J segment 2 bases; nucleotides outside the gene matches: 0. CDR1 is GTSNPN and CDR2 is SVGIG in the germline V gene (reference sequence). CDR3 DNA sequence: TGTGCCTGGGGGACAGGGAACTATGGCTACACCTTC. As protein: CAWGTGNYGYTF.

This rearrangement joins TRBV7-2 to TRBJ1-4; TRBD1 is a possible D gene (5 bases). Germline-derived CDR1 and CDR2 are SGHTA and FQGNSA. V shed 1 base and J shed 7 bases, with 19 bases lying between them. The CDR3 loop spans 17 amino acids. The CDR3 DNA is TGTGCCAGCAGCTTAGTATCCTCCGTCCAGGGTAGTGAAAAACTGTTTTTT. Amino acids: CASSLVSSVQGSEKLFF.

This clone was observed a few times. The V call is TRBV27, the J call TRBJ1-6, with 7 positions matching TRBD1. The CDR3 totals 15 residues. J lost 10 bases, V lost 5 bases, and 11 bases had no gene match. From germline, CDR1 is MNHEY and CDR2 SMNVEV (reference sequence). The CDR3 spells CASSTRQGKSSPLHF. The CDR3 nucleotides read TGTGCCAGCAGTACGCGACAGGGAAAGAGCTCACCCCTCCACTTT.

This clone was picked up one time. The chain joins TRBV14 to TRBJ2-5; D might be TRBD1 (6 bases). V was trimmed by 1 base and J by 5 bases, leaving 14 bases between them. In germline, CDR1 is SGHDN, CDR2 FVKESK. The CDR3 spans 15 residues. The CDR3 loop is CASSQGVQGGETQYF. For the CDR3, the DNA is TGTGCCAGCAGCCAAGGAGTACAGGGTGGGGAGACCCAGTACTTC.

The gene calls are TRBV7-2 and TRBJ1-1, with D possibly matching TRBD1 (6 bases). Germline lookup yields CDR1 SGHTA and CDR2 FQGNSA. V was pared by 3 bases and J by 4 bases, with 9 bases between. The CDR3 consists of 13 residues. CDR3 loop: CASSFYRVTEAFF. CDR3 bases: TGTGCCAGCAGCTTTTACAGGGTCACTGAAGCTTTCTTT.

The V call is TRBV5-1, the J call TRBJ2-7, with 14 nucleotides matching TRBD2. CDR1 and CDR2 from the germline V gene are SGHRS and YFSETQ. Losses at the gene ends were 2 bases for V and 5 bases for J; bases not matched to a gene: 6. The CDR3 covers 16 residues. The CDR3 here is CASSFWTSGGSDEQYF. Written as DNA, the CDR3 is TGCGCCAGCAGCTTTTGGACTAGCGGGGGGTCCGACGAGCAGTACTTC. Full variable domain (missing parts from reference TRBV5-1 and TRBJ2-7): KAGVTQTPRYLIKTRGQQVTLSCSPISGHRSVSWYQQTPGQGLQFLFEYFSETQRNKGNFPGRFSGRQFSNSRSEMNVSTLELGDSALYLCASSFWTSGGSDEQYFGPGTRLTVT.

The V call is TRBV6-4, the J call TRBJ2-7, with a weak D call TRBD1 (7 bases). V lost 11 bases and J lost 5, with 19 bases in between. There are 13 residues in the CDR3. CDR1 is MRHNA, CDR2 SNTAGT, per germline. The CDR3 DNA reads TGTGCCGGAGCCAGGGGGACTGACGACGAGCAGTACTTC. It encodes CAGARGTDDEQYF.

V and J are TRBV7-2 and TRBJ2-7; 11 nucleotides agree with TRBD1. V shed 5 bases and J 3 bases; nucleotides not matched to a gene: 9. There are 16 residues in the CDR3. CDR1 and CDR2 (germline): SGHTA, FQGNSA. DNA for the CDR3: TGTGCCAGCAGCCCCGGGGGACAGGGGGTGCTCTACGAGCAGTACTTC. Translation gives CASSPGGQGVLYEQYF.

V and J are TRBV5-8 and TRBJ2-3; a possible D gene is TRBD2 (6 bases). V gave up 2 bases and J gave up 2 bases, with 12 bases separating them. Per the germline V gene, CDR1 is SGHTS and CDR2 is YDEGEE. CDR3 size: 15 residues. The CDR3 DNA sequence: TGTGCCAGCAGCTTCAGGCGGGGAACCACAGATACGCAGTATTTT. It translates to CASSFRRGTTDTQYF. Supplemented by reference TRBV5-8 and TRBJ2-3, the full variable domain reads EAGVTQSPTHLIKTRGQQATLRCSPISGHTSVYWYQQALGLGLQFLLWYDEGEERNRGNFPPRFSGRQFPNYSSELNVNALELEDSALYLCASSFRRGTTDTQYFGPGTRLTVL.

This clone was picked up one time. The chain has TRBV5-6 and TRBJ2-3, with a tentative D call TRBD2 (5 bases). The CDR3 is 16 residues long. Germline CDR1 reads SGHDT; CDR2 reads YYEEEE. V lost 1 base and J lost 7, with 19 bases in between. CDR3 in amino acids: CASSLLNLASTHTQYF. CDR3 in DNA: TGTGCCAGCAGCTTGCTTAATTTGGCTAGCACCCATACGCAGTATTTT.

The V and J genes are TRBV6-6 and TRBJ1-2; D is unresolved. The germline V and J ends were trimmed by 7 bases and 4 bases, with 16 bases remaining between them. The germline gives CDR1 MNHNY, CDR2 SVGAGI (reference sequence). The CDR3 is 14 residues long. CDR3 nucleotides: TGTGCCAGCATATCCGGGATGAGCCCCTATGGCTACACCTTC. Translation gives CASISGMSPYGYTF.

The rearrangement links TRBV29-1 to TRBJ2-2, with 7 nucleotides matching TRBD1. Trimming took 7 bases from V and 3 from J; bases not matched to a gene: 5. In germline, CDR1 is SQVTM, CDR2 ANQGSEA. The length of the CDR3 is 13 residues. Here the CDR3 reads CSGRQGDTGELFF. In DNA form, the CDR3 reads TGCAGCGGCCGACAGGGAGACACCGGGGAGCTGTTTTTT.

The chain has TRBV11-2 and TRBJ2-5, with a weak D call TRBD2 (6 bases). This CDR3 is built from 16 residues. Per germline, CDR1 SGHAT and CDR2 FQNNGV. V lost 0 bases to trimming and J lost 2 bases, with 13 bases between them. The CDR3 DNA is TGTGCCAGCAGCTTAGATAGCGGTTACCGGCAAGAGACCCAGTACTTC. Amino acid sequence: CASSLDSGYRQETQYF.

The chain recombines TRBV6-5 with TRBJ2-7; 7 positions agree with TRBD1. Per the germline V gene, CDR1 is MNHEY and CDR2 is SVGAGI. This CDR3 has 14 residues. J lost 0 bases, V lost 8 bases, and 7 bases had no gene match. CDR3: CASAGWTGSYEQYF. CDR3 DNA: TGTGCCAGCGCGGGTTGGACAGGCTCCTACGAGCAGTACTTC.

The rearrangement links TRBV2 to TRBJ1-2, with 7 bases lining up with TRBD1. Trimming removed 8 bases from V and 2 bases from J; junction bases left unmatched: 2. Germline values: CDR1 SNHLY, CDR2 FYNNEI. There are 12 residues in the CDR3. In DNA form, the CDR3 reads TGTGCCAGCGCGACAGGGAACTATGGCTACACCTTC. Amino acids: CASATGNYGYTF.

The rearrangement joins TRBV10-2 to TRBJ1-1, with D tentatively TRBD1 (5 bases). The CDR3 length is 14 residues. V was trimmed by 2 bases and J by 1 base, leaving 8 bases between them. Looked up from germline, CDR1 is WSHSY and CDR2 is SAAADI. In DNA, the CDR3 is TGCGCCAGCAGTGAGCTACAGGCGAACACTGAAGCTTTCTTT. Its protein product is CASSELQANTEAFF.

This rearrangement joins TRBV7-2 to TRBJ2-7, with a weak D call TRBD2 (6 bases). The CDR3 consists of 15 residues. Trimming shortened V by 1 base and J by 3 bases, and 13 bases separated the two germline ends. From germline, CDR1 is SGHTA and CDR2 FQGNSA. DNA for the CDR3: TGTGCCAGCAGCTTAGTAGGGCAGGGAGGCTACGAGCAGTACTTC. Its protein is CASSLVGQGGYEQYF.

This chain uses TRBV6-4 with TRBJ1-1, with TRBD1 as a possible D gene (6 bases). This CDR3 region has 15 residues. V lost 2 bases and J 0 bases, leaving 10 bases between the germline ends. The germline V gene encodes CDR1 MRHNA and CDR2 SNTAGT. The CDR3 here is CASSDPGQLNTEAFF. The CDR3 DNA is TGTGCCAGCAGTGACCCCGGACAGCTGAACACTGAAGCTTTCTTT.

This clone was seen a single time. The chain carries TRBV29-1 and TRBJ1-1; D is ambiguous. Germline-derived CDR1 and CDR2 are SQVTM and ANQGSEA. The CDR3 sequence is 13 residues long. The V gene lost 3 bases and the J gene lost 1 base, with 9 bases spanning the gap. The chain's CDR3 is CSVERQPNTEAFF. The CDR3 nucleotides read TGCAGCGTTGAGAGGCAGCCGAACACTGAAGCTTTCTTT.

J is TRBJ1-1 and V is TRBV30, with D unclear. The ends were cut back, 0 bases at V and 5 bases at J, with 10 bases in the middle. The CDR3 sequence is 13 residues long. The germline CDR1 and CDR2 sequences are GTSNPN and SVGIG (reference sequence). The CDR3: CAWSVAWFTEAFF. In DNA, the CDR3 is TGTGCCTGGAGTGTGGCCTGGTTTACTGAAGCTTTCTTT. The variable domain in full, completed from reference TRBV30 and TRBJ1-1, reads SQTIHQWPATLVQPVGSPLSLECTVEGTSNPNLYWYRQAAGRGLQLLFYSVGIGQISSEVPQNLSASRPQDRQFILSSKKLLLSDSGFYLCAWSVAWFTEAFFGQGTRLTVV.

Comments on this clone: At one end, the junction sequence differs from germline, possibly due to a read error. The chain links TRBV12-3 or TRBV12-4 to TRBJ2-1, with 10 positions matching TRBD1. The CDR3 is 13 amino acids. The CDR3: CASSSAGTGALIF. The CDR3 DNA is TGTGCCAGCAGTTCGGCCGGGACAGGGGCCCTGATCTTC.

The chain joins TRBV2 to TRBJ2-1; tentatively, D is TRBD1 (5 bases). This CDR3 is 13 amino acids long. The germline V and J ends were trimmed by 7 bases and 14 bases, with 21 bases remaining between them. Germline assignment: CDR1 SNHLY and CDR2 FYNNEI. CDR3 DNA sequence: TGTGCCAGCAAAAGGGGTGTGGACATTAAGAAGTTCTTC. This sequence encodes CASKRGVDIKKFF.

The chain uses TRBV6-1 and TRBJ1-5, with a tentative D call TRBD1 (5 bases). CDR3 length equals 17 residues. CDR1 is MNHNS and CDR2 is SASEGT in the germline V gene. The V gene lost 4 bases and the J gene lost 3 bases, with 19 bases spanning the gap. The CDR3 bases are TGTGCCAGCAGTGCAGGGCCGGCGCTGCCACCCAATCAGCCCCAGCATTTT. Amino acids: CASSAGPALPPNQPQHF.

The chain combines TRBV7-2 with TRBJ2-5, with TRBD2 matching over 9 bases. The CDR3 runs 17 residues. The V gene end was trimmed by 2 bases and the J gene end by 5 bases; junction bases not matched to a gene: 12. CDR1 and CDR2 (germline): SGHTA, FQGNSA. CDR3 sequence reads: CASSLNRGSGSGETQYF. CDR3 bases: TGTGCCAGCAGCTTAAACCGGGGTAGCGGGAGTGGTGAGACCCAGTACTTC.